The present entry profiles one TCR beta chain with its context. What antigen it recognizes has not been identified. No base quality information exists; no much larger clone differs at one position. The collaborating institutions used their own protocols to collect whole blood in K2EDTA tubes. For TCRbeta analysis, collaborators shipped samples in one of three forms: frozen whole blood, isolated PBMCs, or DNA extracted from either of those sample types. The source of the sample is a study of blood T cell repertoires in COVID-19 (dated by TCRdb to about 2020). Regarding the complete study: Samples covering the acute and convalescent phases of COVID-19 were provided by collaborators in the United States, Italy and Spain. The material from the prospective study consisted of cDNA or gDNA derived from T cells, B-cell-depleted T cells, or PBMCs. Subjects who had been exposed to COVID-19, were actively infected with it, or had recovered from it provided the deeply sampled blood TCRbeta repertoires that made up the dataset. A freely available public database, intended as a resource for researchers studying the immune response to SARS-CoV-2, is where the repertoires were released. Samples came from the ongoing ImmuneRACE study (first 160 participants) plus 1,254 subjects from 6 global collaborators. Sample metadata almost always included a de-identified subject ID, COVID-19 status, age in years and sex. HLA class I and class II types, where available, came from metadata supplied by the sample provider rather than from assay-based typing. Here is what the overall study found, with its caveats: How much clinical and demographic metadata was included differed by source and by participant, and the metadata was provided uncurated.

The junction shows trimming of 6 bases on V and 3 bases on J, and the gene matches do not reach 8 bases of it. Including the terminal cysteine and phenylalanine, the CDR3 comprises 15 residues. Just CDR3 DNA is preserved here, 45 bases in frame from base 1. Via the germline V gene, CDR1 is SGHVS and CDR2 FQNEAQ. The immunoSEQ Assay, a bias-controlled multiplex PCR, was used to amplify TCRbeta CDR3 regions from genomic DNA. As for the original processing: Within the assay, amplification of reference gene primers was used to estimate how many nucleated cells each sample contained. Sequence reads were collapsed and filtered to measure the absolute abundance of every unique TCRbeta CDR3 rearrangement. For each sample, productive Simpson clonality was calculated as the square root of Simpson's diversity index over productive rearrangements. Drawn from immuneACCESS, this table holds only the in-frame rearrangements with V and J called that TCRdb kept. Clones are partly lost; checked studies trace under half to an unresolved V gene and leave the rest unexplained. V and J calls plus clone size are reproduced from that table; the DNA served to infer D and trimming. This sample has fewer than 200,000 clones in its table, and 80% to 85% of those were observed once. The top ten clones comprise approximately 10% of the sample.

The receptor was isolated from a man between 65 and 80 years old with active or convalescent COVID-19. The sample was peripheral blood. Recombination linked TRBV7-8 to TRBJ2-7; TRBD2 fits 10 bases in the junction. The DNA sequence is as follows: TGTGCCAGCAGGGCTAGCGGGAGAGGTGGCTACGAGCAGTACTTC. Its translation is CASRASGRGGYEQYF.